A selection of T cell receptor beta chains follows, all from one sample in a study of blood T cells in healthy people across ages. One entry per CDR3 protein, called by TCRdb with MiXCR from the 5' RACE reads. The repertoire holds about 1 million distinct CDR3 sequences, with under 55% as singletons. Sequencing used blood. These receptors were taken from a woman in her fifties or sixties in good health. Both conserved end residues are part of each CDR3. The D gene is left open where the match is weak. Expanded clones are given a class, and other clones once, few, many or no size at all.

>-|-|TRBV28|TRBJ2-1
TGTGCCAGCAGTTTATGGACCGGACAGCCGCGCTACAATGAGCAGTTCTTC
CASSLWTGQPRYNEQFF
>TRBD1|-|TRBV6-6|TRBJ1-1
TGTGCCGGCAGACCTCCGGGACAGGTGAACACTGAAGCTTTCTTT
CAGRPPGQVNTEAFF
>-|-|TRBV5-1|TRBJ1-1
TGCGCCAGCAGCCACTCTAGCCCCACTGAAGCTTTCTTT
CASSHSSPTEAFF
>TRBD1|-|TRBV27|TRBJ1-1
TGTGCCAGCAGTTCCCTCCGGACAGGAGGGAACACTGAAGCTTTCTTT
CASSSLRTGGNTEAFF
>-|-|TRBV29-1|TRBJ2-3
TGCAGCGTTGAACATCTCACAGATACGCAGTATTTT
CSVEHLTDTQYF
>-|once|TRBV20-1|TRBJ2-7
TGCAGTGCTAGCCTCCCTAGCCATCCCTCCGACGAGCAGTACTTC
CSASLPSHPSDEQYF
>TRBD2|-|TRBV11-2|TRBJ2-4
TGTGCCAGTAGGGGCGGGAGTCTCGCCAAAAACATTCAGTACTTC
CASRGGSLAKNIQYF
>-|-|TRBV6-6|TRBJ2-3
TGTGCCAGCAGTTACTCGAGGCTGGAAGCGGGCACAGATGCGCAGTATTTT
CASSYSRLEAGTDAQYF
>TRBD2|few|TRBV7-9|TRBJ2-7
TGTGCCAGCAGCCCGGTCGAAGCGGGAGGGTACGAGCAGTACTTC
CASSPVEAGGYEQYF
>-|few|TRBV7-9|TRBJ2-7
TGTGCCAGCAGCTTTTCTGGACGGGTTTTTTACGAGCAGTACTTC
CASSFSGRVFYEQYF
>TRBD1|-|TRBV3-1|TRBJ2-5
TGTGCCAGCAGCCAAGATTTAGGGACAGGGGAAGAGACCCAGTACTTC
CASSQDLGTGEETQYF
>TRBD2|-|TRBV10-3|TRBJ2-1
TGTGCCATCAGTATAGCGGGAGGTGGGCAGAATGAGCAGTTCTTC
CAISIAGGGQNEQFF
>TRBD1|-|TRBV6-5|TRBJ1-1
TGTGCCAGCATAGACAGGGGCCAAAACACTGAAGCTTTCTTT
CASIDRGQNTEAFF
>-|-|TRBV6-1|TRBJ1-1
TGTGCTTCGGTTGACACTGAAGCTTTCTTT
CASVDTEAFF
>-|many|TRBV27|TRBJ2-3
TGTGCCAGCAGTCTAATTTCCACAGATACGCAGTATTTT
CASSLISTDTQYF
>-|-|TRBV30|TRBJ2-1
TGTGCCTGGAGTCGGGTTGAGCAGTTCTTC
CAWSRVEQFF
>-|-|TRBV20-1|TRBJ2-7
TGCAGGGCTAGTGGCCTAACCTACGAGCAGTACTTC
CRASGLTYEQYF
>-|-|TRBV30|TRBJ2-7
TGTGCCTGGAGTCGACCTAGTGACGACAGGTTATTCTCCTACGAGCAGTACTTC
CAWSRPSDDRLFSYEQYF
>TRBD2|-|TRBV5-4|TRBJ2-4
TGTGCCAGCAGCTTAACCGGGAGGGGAGCCAAAAACATTCAGTACTTC
CASSLTGRGAKNIQYF
>-|once|TRBV27|TRBJ2-2
TGTGCCAGCATCCCTTCAAGAGGGGGCGGGGAGCTGTTTTTT
CASIPSRGGGELFF
>-|-|TRBV24-1|TRBJ2-5
TGTGCCACCAGTGACACGGGACCGCCGGGGACCCAGTACTTC
CATSDTGPPGTQYF
>-|few|TRBV27|TRBJ2-7
TGTGCCAGCAGTCCTACGTCCAGTGAGGACGAGCAGTACTTC
CASSPTSSEDEQYF
>-|few|TRBV27|TRBJ2-7
TGTGCCAGCAGTCCCGAGGGTCGGACCCTCTACGAGCAGTACTTC
CASSPEGRTLYEQYF
>-|-|TRBV6-6|TRBJ1-6
TGTGCCGCGGGGGTGCTTCTTGATAATTCACCCCTCCACTTT
CAAGVLLDNSPLHF
>-|few|TRBV29-1|TRBJ2-3
TGCAGCGTTGTCTTTTCGACTGCACCCAGCACAGATACGCAGTATTTT
CSVVFSTAPSTDTQYF
>TRBD1|-|TRBV28|TRBJ2-5
TGTGCCAGCAGTTTCGGTGGGACAGGGTATGGTGAGCAGTACTTC
CASSFGGTGYGEQYF
>-|-|TRBV9|TRBJ2-7
TGTGCCAGCAGCGTAGCTCCGAGACTTATGAGTTACGAGCAGTACTTC
CASSVAPRLMSYEQYF
>-|-|TRBV6-2/TRBV6-3|TRBJ1-5
TGTGCCAGCAGGCCCCGCTGGGGGCATAGCAATCAGCCCCAGCATTTT
CASRPRWGHSNQPQHF
>TRBD2|-|TRBV20-1|TRBJ2-5
TGCAGTGCTAGAGATACTAGCGGGGCTGAGACCCAGTACTTC
CSARDTSGAETQYF
>-|few|TRBV9|TRBJ2-4
TGTGCCAGCAGCGCCGGGACGGAAAAAAACATTCAGTACTTC
CASSAGTEKNIQYF
>TRBD1|-|TRBV3-1|TRBJ1-4
TGTGCCAGCAGCCAAGGGACAGGGGATTTTGAAAAACTGTTTTTT
CASSQGTGDFEKLFF
>-|few|TRBV11-1|TRBJ2-1
TGTGCCAGCAGCTTCCAGGGAGAGCAGTTCTTC
CASSFQGEQFF
>TRBD1|-|TRBV3-1|TRBJ2-1
TGTGCCAGCAGCCAATCGCAGGGGGAGAATGAGCAGTTCTTC
CASSQSQGENEQFF
>-|-|TRBV27|TRBJ2-6
TGTGCCAGCCAACCCTCTGGGGCCAACGTCCTGACTTTC
CASQPSGANVLTF
>-|few|TRBV12-3/TRBV12-4|TRBJ2-1
TGTGCCAGCAGTTTATCCGGGACAATAGATGAGCAGTTCTTC
CASSLSGTIDEQFF
>-|-|TRBV7-2|TRBJ2-1
TGTGCCAGCAGCCCCCCGACATCGAATTACGAGCAGTTCTTC
CASSPPTSNYEQFF
>TRBD2|-|TRBV20-1|TRBJ2-1
TGCAGTGCTAACTTGCTAGCGGGCTCCTTTTTTGAGCAGTTCTTC
CSANLLAGSFFEQFF
>-|-|TRBV6-5|TRBJ1-1
TGTGCCAGCAAACAGCAGAACACTGAAGCTTTCTTT
CASKQQNTEAFF
>TRBD1|-|TRBV28|TRBJ2-7
TGTACCAGCAGTTTACCTACAGGGGGCTTCAACGAGCAGTACTTC
CTSSLPTGGFNEQYF
>TRBD2|-|TRBV20-1|TRBJ2-5
TGCAGTGCTAGCCTAGCGGGAGTCGGGTGGGGTAGTTCTTCGGAGCAGTACTTC
CSASLAGVGWGSSSEQYF
>-|few|TRBV11-2|TRBJ2-1
TGTGCCAGCAGCTCCCCCACAGCGCCAACATACAATGAGCAGTTCTTC
CASSSPTAPTYNEQFF
>TRBD2|few|TRBV5-1|TRBJ2-1
TGCGCCAGCAGCTTTGAACTAGCGGGAGGTTACAATGAGCAGTTCTTC
CASSFELAGGYNEQFF
>TRBD2|few|TRBV5-1|TRBJ2-7
TGCGCCAGCAGCACCTCTAGCGGGAGCTACGAGCAGTACTTC
CASSTSSGSYEQYF
>-|-|TRBV29-1|TRBJ2-7
TGCAGCGTTGGAGTAAGAGAGGGGTCGGGCGAGCAGTACTTC
CSVGVREGSGEQYF
>TRBD2|-|TRBV15|TRBJ2-7
TGTGCCACCAGCAGAGGCCGGGGACTAGAGTCCTACGAGCAGTACTTC
CATSRGRGLESYEQYF
>-|few|TRBV12-3/TRBV12-4|TRBJ2-7
TGTGCCAGCGGTCGGGGACGGCCCTACGAGCAGTACTTC
CASGRGRPYEQYF
>-|few|TRBV7-8|TRBJ2-7
TGTGCCAGCAGCTTCTACCCGAGAGCATCTTTCAACTACGAGCAGTACTTC
CASSFYPRASFNYEQYF
>TRBD2|few|TRBV11-2|TRBJ2-5
TGTGCCAGCAGCTTAGACTATAGCGGGAGAGAGACCCAGTACTTC
CASSLDYSGRETQYF
>-|few|TRBV21-1|TRBJ2-7
TGTGCCAGCAGCAAATCCCAGGGGTCCGGCTACGAGCAGTACTTC
CASSKSQGSGYEQYF
>-|-|TRBV14|TRBJ2-4
TGTGCCAGCAGCCAACTCTTCGGGCAGGGAGAGGTCATTCAGTACTTC
CASSQLFGQGEVIQYF
>-|few|TRBV9|TRBJ1-6
TGTGCCAGCAGCGTAGAGGCAGTCAATAATTCACCCCTCCACTTT
CASSVEAVNNSPLHF
>-|-|TRBV12-3/TRBV12-4|TRBJ2-7
TGTGCCAGCAGTCCTCGACGAAATGGGTACGAGCAGTACTTC
CASSPRRNGYEQYF